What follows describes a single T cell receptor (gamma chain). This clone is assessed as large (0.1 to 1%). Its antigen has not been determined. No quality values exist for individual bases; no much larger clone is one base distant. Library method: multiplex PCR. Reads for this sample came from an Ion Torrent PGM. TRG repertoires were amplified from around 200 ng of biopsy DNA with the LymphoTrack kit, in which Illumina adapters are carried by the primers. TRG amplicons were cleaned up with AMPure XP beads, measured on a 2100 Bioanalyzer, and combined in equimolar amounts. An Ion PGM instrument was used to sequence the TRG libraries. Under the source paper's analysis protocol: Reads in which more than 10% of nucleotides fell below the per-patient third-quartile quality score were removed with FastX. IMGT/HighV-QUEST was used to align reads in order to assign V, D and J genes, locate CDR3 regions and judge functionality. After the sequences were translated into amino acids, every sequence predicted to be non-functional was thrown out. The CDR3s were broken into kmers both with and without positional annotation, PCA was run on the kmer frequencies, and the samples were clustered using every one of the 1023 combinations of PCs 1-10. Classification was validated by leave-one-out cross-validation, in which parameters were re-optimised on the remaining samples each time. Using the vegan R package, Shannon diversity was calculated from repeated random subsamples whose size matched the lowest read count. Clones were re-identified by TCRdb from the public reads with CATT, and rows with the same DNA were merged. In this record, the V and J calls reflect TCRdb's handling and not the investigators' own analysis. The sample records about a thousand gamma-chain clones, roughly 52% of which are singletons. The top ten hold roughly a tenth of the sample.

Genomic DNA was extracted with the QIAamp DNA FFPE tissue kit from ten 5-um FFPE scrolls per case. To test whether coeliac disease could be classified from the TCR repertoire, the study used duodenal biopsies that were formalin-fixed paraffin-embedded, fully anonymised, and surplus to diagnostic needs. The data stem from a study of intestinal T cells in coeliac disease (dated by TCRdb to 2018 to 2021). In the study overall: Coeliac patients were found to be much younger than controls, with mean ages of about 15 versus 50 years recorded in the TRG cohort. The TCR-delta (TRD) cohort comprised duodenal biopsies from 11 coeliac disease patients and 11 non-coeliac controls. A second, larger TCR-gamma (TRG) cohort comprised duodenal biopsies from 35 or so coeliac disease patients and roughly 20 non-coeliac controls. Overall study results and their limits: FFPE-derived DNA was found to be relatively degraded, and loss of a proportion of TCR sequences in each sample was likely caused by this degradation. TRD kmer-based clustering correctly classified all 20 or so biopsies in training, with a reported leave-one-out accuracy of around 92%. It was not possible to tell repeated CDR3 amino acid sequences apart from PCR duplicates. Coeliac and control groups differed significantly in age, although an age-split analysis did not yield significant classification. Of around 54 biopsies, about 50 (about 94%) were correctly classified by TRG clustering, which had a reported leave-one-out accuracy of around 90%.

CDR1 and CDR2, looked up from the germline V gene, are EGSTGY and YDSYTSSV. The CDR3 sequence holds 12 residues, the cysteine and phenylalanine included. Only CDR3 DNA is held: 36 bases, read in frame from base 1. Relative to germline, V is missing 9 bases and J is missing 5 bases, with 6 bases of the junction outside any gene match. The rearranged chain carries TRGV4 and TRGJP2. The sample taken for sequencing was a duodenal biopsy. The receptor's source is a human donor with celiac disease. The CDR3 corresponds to CATIMSDWIKTF. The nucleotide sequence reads TGTGCCACCATAATGAGTGATTGGATCAAGACGTTT.